This TCR beta chain appears in the sequencing data of a study of spatial heterogeneity in lung cancer. MiXCR was run by TCRdb on the 5' RACE reads, yielding one entry per CDR3 protein. The sample yields tens of thousands of distinct CDR3 sequences, nearly 6.5% seen once. Germline loops: CDR1 ENHRY, CDR2 SYGVKD. The CDR3 has 15 residues. With 2 bases removed from V and 0 bases from J, the gap between germline ends came to 10 bases. Time point here: sample taken at primary tumor resection. V gene TRBV10-3 combines with J gene TRBJ1-2; no firm D call. This receptor was taken from a female donor with early-stage non-small cell lung cancer. The sample in question was PBMCs, obtained at surgery. The CDR3, as DNA: TGTGCCATCAGTGAGGCCACAGTACCTAACTATGGCTACACCTTC. Protein: CAISEATVPNYGYTF.